This is a list of T cell receptor beta chains from one sample in a study of CD8 T cells in Susac syndrome. TCRdb passed the immunoSEQ multiplex PCR reads through MiXCR, listing each CDR3 protein once. The data contain roughly 150,000 distinct CDR3 sequences, 80% to 95% of them singletons. The sequencing input was CD4+ T cells from PBMCs. These receptors came from a human donor in good health. CDR3s include the opening cysteine and the closing phenylalanine or tryptophan. The D gene is left open where the match is weak. Some rows mark clone size as missing; the rest say once, few, many or name a class of expanded clone.

v_gene	d_gene	j_gene	abundance	CDR3aa	CDR3nt
TRBV29-1	TRBD1	TRBJ1-6	.	CSVGTDYNSPLHF	TGCAGCGTAGGGACAGACTATAATTCACCCCTCCACTTT
TRBV7-3	TRBD1	TRBJ1-1	.	CASSLTGQGRTEAFF	TGTGCCAGCAGCTTAACGGGACAGGGAAGGACTGAAGCTTTCTTT
TRBV20-1	TRBD1	TRBJ2-3	.	CSQTGDTDTQYF	TGCAGTCAGACAGGGGACACAGATACGCAGTATTTT
TRBV7-3	TRBD2	TRBJ2-5	.	CASSYTSGQETQYF	TGTGCCAGCAGCTATACTAGCGGACAAGAGACCCAGTACTTC
TRBV15	.	TRBJ2-5	.	CATWGGRETQYF	TGTGCCACCTGGGGGGGGCGAGAGACCCAGTACTTC
TRBV4-1	.	TRBJ2-4	.	CASSQERQVVWNIQYF	TGCGCCAGCAGCCAAGAGCGACAGGTAGTGTGGAACATTCAGTACTTC
TRBV5-4	TRBD2	TRBJ2-3	.	CASSSPSGDYTDTQYF	TGTGCCAGCAGCTCACCTAGCGGGGACTACACAGATACGCAGTATTTT
TRBV9	TRBD2	TRBJ2-1	.	CASSPRGGAFNEQFF	TGTGCCAGCAGCCCCCGCGGGGGGGCCTTCAATGAGCAGTTCTTC
TRBV7-7	TRBD1	TRBJ1-1	once	CASSQDRGGEAFF	TGTGCCAGCAGCCAGGACAGGGGCGGTGAAGCTTTCTTT
TRBV12-5	.	TRBJ2-1	.	CASASTSRGNEQFF	TGTGCTAGTGCTTCAACTTCAAGGGGCAATGAGCAGTTCTTC
TRBV5-1	TRBD2	TRBJ2-5	.	CASSNSGEETQYF	TGCGCCAGCAGCAACAGCGGGGAGGAGACCCAGTACTTC
TRBV20-1	.	TRBJ1-2	.	CSARERTYGYTF	TGCAGTGCTAGAGAACGGACCTATGGCTACACCTTC
TRBV29-1	TRBD1	TRBJ1-2	once	CSVEEARGLYGYTF	TGCAGCGTTGAAGAGGCCAGGGGGCTCTATGGCTACACCTTC
TRBV20-1	.	TRBJ2-5	.	CSASPRSLRETQYF	TGCAGTGCTTCCCCCCGATCCCTTCGAGAGACCCAGTACTTC
TRBV19	.	TRBJ2-4	.	CASSEQPKNIQYF	TGTGCCAGTAGTGAGCAGCCCAAAAACATTCAGTACTTC
TRBV10-3	.	TRBJ2-5	once	CAISAPGVETQYF	TGTGCCATCAGTGCCCCCGGCGTAGAGACCCAGTACTTC
TRBV19	.	TRBJ1-3	.	CASSIQSISDTIYF	TGTGCCAGTAGTATCCAGTCGATTTCGGACACCATATATTTT
TRBV18	TRBD1	TRBJ1-1	.	CASSPPTGGGNTEAFF	TGTGCCAGCTCACCACCGACAGGGGGAGGGAACACTGAAGCTTTCTTT
TRBV4-2	TRBD2	TRBJ2-5	.	CASSQAAGGLETQYF	TGTGCCAGCAGCCAAGCAGCGGGGGGGCTCGAGACCCAGTACTTC
TRBV27	TRBD1	TRBJ2-7	.	CASSPADRGRGEQYF	TGTGCCAGCAGTCCCGCGGACAGGGGGCGCGGCGAGCAGTACTTC
TRBV20-1	.	TRBJ1-1	.	CSAPNMNTEAFF	TGCAGTGCCCCGAACATGAACACTGAAGCTTTCTTT
TRBV5-1	TRBD1	TRBJ2-3	.	CASSPGQGTDTQYF	TGTGCCAGCAGCCCGGGACAGGGAACAGATACGCAGTATTTT
TRBV5-1	.	TRBJ2-1	.	CASSFGPTRGEQFF	TGCGCCAGCAGCTTCGGACCTACAAGAGGTGAGCAGTTCTTC
TRBV7-3	TRBD2	TRBJ2-3	.	CASSPALAGADTQYF	TGTGCCAGCAGCCCCGCCTTAGCGGGGGCCGATACGCAGTATTTT
TRBV18	TRBD1	TRBJ2-7	.	CASSPGQGTYEQYF	TGTGCCAGCTCACCGGGACAGGGGACCTACGAGCAGTACTTC
TRBV5-1	.	TRBJ1-5	.	CASSPAGLDQPQHF	TGCGCCAGCAGCCCGGCGGGGTTAGATCAGCCCCAGCATTTT
TRBV29-1	TRBD1	TRBJ2-3	.	CSAGGDRGGTDTQYF	TGCAGCGCAGGGGGGGACAGGGGTGGCACAGATACGCAGTATTTT
TRBV5-1	.	TRBJ1-2	.	CASSLSDSRRSYGYTF	TGCGCCAGCAGCTTGTCGGACAGTCGAAGGAGCTATGGCTACACCTTC
TRBV2	.	TRBJ1-1	.	CASSEVTEAFF	TGTGCCAGCAGTGAAGTGACTGAAGCTTTCTTT
TRBV6-5	.	TRBJ1-2	.	CASSYSFLAGSNYGYTF	TGTGCCAGCAGTTACTCGTTTCTGGCAGGGAGTAACTATGGCTACACCTTC
TRBV24-1	.	TRBJ2-7	.	CATSGDGYEQYF	TGTGCCACCAGTGGGGACGGCTACGAGCAGTACTTC
TRBV9	.	TRBJ1-2	.	CASRTEGSYGYTF	TGTGCCAGCAGAACCGAGGGCAGCTATGGCTACACCTTC
TRBV13	.	TRBJ1-2	.	CASTKTGVYGYTF	TGTGCCAGCACCAAAACGGGAGTCTATGGCTACACCTTC
TRBV3-1	.	TRBJ1-6	.	CASSQSTRPLHF	TGTGCCAGCAGCCAATCGACCCGGCCCCTCCACTTT
TRBV23-1	TRBD1	TRBJ1-1	.	CASSHDKRDSYRSSNTEAFF	TGCGCCAGCAGTCATGATAAAAGGGACAGTTATAGGTCTTCCAACACTGAAGCTTTCTTT
TRBV18	TRBD1	TRBJ2-6	.	CASSPGPRGRGANVLTF	TGTGCCAGCTCACCAGGTCCCAGGGGGCGTGGGGCCAACGTCCTGACTTTC
TRBV24-1	.	TRBJ2-3	.	CATSPTGFDTQYF	TGTGCCACCAGTCCGACAGGTTTCGATACGCAGTATTTT
TRBV11-2	.	TRBJ2-7	once	CASSPVRGSYEQYF	TGTGCCAGCAGCCCAGTTCGAGGCTCCTACGAGCAGTACTTC
TRBV28	.	TRBJ2-5	.	CASRVAAKETQYF	TGTGCCAGCCGGGTCGCGGCCAAAGAGACCCAGTACTTC
TRBV3-1	.	TRBJ1-6	.	CASSPSTNSPLHF	TGTGCCAGCAGCCCATCCACGAATTCACCCCTCCACTTT
TRBV12-3/TRBV12-4	.	TRBJ1-3	.	CASSLWETFPGNTIYF	TGTGCCAGCAGTTTATGGGAGACCTTCCCCGGAAACACCATATATTTT
TRBV7-6	.	TRBJ1-2	.	CASSAVGRSIPYGYTF	TGTGCCAGTTCAGCGGTGGGGCGGTCAATCCCCTATGGCTACACCTTC